This T cell receptor (beta chain) appears in the sequencing data of a study of chemoradiotherapy in HPV16-positive cancers. At the level of the study: Candidate HPV-specific clones and shared TCR motifs came from a couple of HPV16-positive patients. Study observations and caveats: Better recurrence-free survival went with HPV-responsive T-cell expansion in HPV16-positive patients. Candidate HPV-specific clones and E7-related TCR motifs grew in tumor during treatment.

Germline trimming cut 4 bases from V and 5 bases from J; bases unmatched to any gene: 8. The CDR3 extends over 15 amino acids. The germline gives CDR1 SGHDT, CDR2 YYEEEE. About this clone itself: Its antigen is as yet unknown.

TCRdb's copy holds only in-frame clones and misses some; the assay was immunoSEQ multiplex PCR. The repertoire consists of 800 or so clones, with 70% to 80% occurring once and the leading ten covering roughly an eighth. The receptor was isolated from a human donor with HPV-associated anogenital cancer. The chain carries TRBV5-6 and TRBJ1-5, with 8 nucleotides matching TRBD1. The sample was tumor tissue, taken from a patient who underwent chemoradiotherapy. The CDR3 coding sequence is TGTGCCAGCAGCCGTGGCAGGGGGCAGCATCAGCCCCAGCATTTT. It encodes CASSRGRGQHQPQHF. Variable domain in full (rest from reference TRBV5-6 and TRBJ1-5): DAGVTQSPTHLIKTRGQQVTLRCSPKSGHDTVSWYQQALGQGPQFIFQYYEEEERQRGNFPDRFSGHQFPNYSSELNVNALLLGDSALYLCASSRGRGQHQPQHFGDGTRLSIL.